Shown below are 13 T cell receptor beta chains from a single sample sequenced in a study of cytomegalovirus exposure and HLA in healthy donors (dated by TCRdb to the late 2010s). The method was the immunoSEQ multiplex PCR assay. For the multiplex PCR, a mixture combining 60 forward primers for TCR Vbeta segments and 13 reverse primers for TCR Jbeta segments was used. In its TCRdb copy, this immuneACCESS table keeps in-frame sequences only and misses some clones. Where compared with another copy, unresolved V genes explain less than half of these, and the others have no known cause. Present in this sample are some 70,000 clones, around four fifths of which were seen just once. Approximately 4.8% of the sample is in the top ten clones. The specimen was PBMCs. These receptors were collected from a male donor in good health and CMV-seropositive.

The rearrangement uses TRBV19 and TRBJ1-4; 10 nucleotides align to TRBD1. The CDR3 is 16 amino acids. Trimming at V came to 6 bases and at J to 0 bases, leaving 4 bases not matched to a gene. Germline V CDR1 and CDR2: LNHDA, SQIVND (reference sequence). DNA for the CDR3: TGTGCCAGTAGGACAGGGGGCCACCCAACTAATGAAAAACTGTTTTTT. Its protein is CASRTGGHPTNEKLFF. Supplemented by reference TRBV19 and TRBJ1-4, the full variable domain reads DGGITQSPKYLFRKEGQNVTLSCEQNLNHDAMYWYRQDPGQGLRLIYYSQIVNDFQKGDIAEGYSVSREKKESFPLTVTSAQKNPTAFYLCASRTGGHPTNEKLFFGSGTQLSVL.

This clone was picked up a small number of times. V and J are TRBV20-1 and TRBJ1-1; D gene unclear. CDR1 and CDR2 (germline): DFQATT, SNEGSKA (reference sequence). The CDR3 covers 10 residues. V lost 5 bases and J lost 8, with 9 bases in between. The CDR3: CSAQTIEAFF. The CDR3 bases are TGCAGTGCTCAAACTATAGAAGCTTTCTTT.

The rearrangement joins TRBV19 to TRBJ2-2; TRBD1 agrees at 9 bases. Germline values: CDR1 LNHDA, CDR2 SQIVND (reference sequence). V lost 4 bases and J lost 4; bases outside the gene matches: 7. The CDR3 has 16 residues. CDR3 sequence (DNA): TGTGCCAGTAGTAGGGGGACAGGGAGGGCCACCGGGGAGCTGTTTTTT. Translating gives CASSRGTGRATGELFF.

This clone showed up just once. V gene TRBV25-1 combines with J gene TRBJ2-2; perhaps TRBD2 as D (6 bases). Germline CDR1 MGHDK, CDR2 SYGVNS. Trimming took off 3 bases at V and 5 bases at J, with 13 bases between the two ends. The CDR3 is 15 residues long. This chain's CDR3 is CASSEQAGRTGELFF. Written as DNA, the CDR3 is TGTGCCAGCAGTGAGCAGGCGGGGAGGACCGGGGAGCTGTTTTTT.

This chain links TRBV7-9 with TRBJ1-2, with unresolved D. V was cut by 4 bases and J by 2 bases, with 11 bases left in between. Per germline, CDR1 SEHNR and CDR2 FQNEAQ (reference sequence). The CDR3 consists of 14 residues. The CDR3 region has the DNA TGTGCCAGCAGCTGGGGAGCCAGGAACTATGGCTACACCTTC. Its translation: CASSWGARNYGYTF.

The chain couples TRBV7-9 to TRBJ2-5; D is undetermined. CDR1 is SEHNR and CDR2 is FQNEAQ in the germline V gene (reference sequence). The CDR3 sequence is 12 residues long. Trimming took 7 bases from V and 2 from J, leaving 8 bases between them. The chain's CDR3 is CASNGLQETQYF. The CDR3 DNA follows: TGTGCCAGCAACGGTCTACAAGAGACCCAGTACTTC.

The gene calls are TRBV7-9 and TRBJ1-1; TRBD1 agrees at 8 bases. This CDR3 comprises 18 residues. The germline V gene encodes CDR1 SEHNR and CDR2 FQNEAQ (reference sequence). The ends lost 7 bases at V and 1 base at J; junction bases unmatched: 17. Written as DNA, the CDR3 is TGTGCCAGCACTCGTCGTAGAACGGACAGGGTCCCGAACACTGAAGCTTTCTTT. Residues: CASTRRRTDRVPNTEAFF.

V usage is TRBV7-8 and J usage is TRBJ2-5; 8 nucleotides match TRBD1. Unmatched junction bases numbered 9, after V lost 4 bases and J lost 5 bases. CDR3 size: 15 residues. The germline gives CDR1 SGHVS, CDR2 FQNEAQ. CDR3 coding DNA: TGTGCCAGCAGCTCTGGGACAGGTTTAAGGGAGACCCAGTACTTC. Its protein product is CASSSGTGLRETQYF.

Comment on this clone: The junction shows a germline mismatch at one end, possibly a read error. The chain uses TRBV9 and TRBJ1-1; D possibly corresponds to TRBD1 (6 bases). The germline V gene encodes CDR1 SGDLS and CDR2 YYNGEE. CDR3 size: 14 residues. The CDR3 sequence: CASNVQGTGTEAFF. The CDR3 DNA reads TGTGCCAGCAACGTACAGGGTACGGGCACTGAAGCTTTCTTT. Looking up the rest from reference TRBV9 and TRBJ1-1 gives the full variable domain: DSGVTQTPKHLITATGQRVTLRCSPRSGDLSVYWYQQSLDQGLQFLIQYYNGEERAKGNILERFSAQQFPDLHSELNLSSLELGDSALYFCASNVQGTGTEAFFGQGTRLTVV.

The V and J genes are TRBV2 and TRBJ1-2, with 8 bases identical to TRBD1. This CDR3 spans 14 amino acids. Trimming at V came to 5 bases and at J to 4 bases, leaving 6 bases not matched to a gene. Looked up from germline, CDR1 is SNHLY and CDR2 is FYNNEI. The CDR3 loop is CASSPDTGGYGYTF. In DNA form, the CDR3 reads TGTGCCAGCAGTCCTGATACAGGGGGCTATGGCTACACCTTC.

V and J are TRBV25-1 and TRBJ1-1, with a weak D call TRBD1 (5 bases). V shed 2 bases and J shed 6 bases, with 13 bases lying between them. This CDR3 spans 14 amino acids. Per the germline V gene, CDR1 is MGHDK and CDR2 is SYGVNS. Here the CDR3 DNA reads TGTGCCAGCAGTGAAGCCGACAGACCCCCTGAAGCTTTCTTT. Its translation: CASSEADRPPEAFF.

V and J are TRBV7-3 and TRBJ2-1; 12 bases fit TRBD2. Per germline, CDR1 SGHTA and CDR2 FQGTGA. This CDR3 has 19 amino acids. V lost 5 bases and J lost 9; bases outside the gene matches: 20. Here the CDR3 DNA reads TGTGCCAGCAGCCCGAGGGGGGCAGGCTGGACTAGCGGGGTTAGTGAGCAGTTCTTC. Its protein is CASSPRGAGWTSGVSEQFF. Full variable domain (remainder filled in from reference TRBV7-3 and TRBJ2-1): GAGVSQTPSNKVTEKGKYVELRCDPISGHTALYWYRQSLGQGPEFLIYFQGTGAADDSGLPNDRFFAVRPEGSVSTLKIQRTERGDSAVYLCASSPRGAGWTSGVSEQFFGPGTRLTVL.

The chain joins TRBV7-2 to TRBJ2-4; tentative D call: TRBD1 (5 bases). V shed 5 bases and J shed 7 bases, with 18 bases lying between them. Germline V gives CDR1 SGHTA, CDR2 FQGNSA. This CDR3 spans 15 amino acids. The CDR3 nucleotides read TGTGCCAGCAGCCAAGGCCCATCCCAGGGTAACATTCAGTACTTC. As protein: CASSQGPSQGNIQYF.